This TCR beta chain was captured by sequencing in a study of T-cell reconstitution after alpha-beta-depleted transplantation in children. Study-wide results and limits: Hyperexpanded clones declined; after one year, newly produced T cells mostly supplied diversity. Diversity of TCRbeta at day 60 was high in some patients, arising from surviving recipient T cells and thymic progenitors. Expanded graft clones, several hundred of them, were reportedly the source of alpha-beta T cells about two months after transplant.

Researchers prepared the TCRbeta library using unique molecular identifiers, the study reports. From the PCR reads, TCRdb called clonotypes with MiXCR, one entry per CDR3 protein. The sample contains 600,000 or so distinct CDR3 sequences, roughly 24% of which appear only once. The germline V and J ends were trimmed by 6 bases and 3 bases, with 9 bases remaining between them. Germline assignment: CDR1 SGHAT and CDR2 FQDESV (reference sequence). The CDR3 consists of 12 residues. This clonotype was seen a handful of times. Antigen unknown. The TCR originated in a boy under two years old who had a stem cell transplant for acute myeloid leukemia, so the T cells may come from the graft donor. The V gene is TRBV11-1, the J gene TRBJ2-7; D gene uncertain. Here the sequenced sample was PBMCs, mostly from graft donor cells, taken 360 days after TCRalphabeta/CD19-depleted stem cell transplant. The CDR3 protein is CASRNSYYEQYF. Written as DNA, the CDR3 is TGTGCCAGCAGGAACAGCTACTACGAGCAGTACTTC.